This T cell receptor beta chain was recovered during a study of T cells expressing NK-cell markers. Study in general: Repertoire data for TCR beta were derived from sorted T cells (CD3+CD56+NKG2C+, CD3+CD56+NKG2C- and CD3+CD56-NKG2C+). Study-wide findings and caveats: Top CD8+ clonotypes included the dominant CD3+CD56+NKG2C+ clonotypes in roughly 6 donors. Researchers report these clonotypes also headed the CD3+CD56-NKG2C+ fraction in several donors.

CDR1 and CDR2 (germline): SSHAT, FNYEAQ (reference sequence). The CDR3 has 18 amino acids. With the 5' RACE reads reprocessed, TCRdb shows one record per CDR3 protein and no DNA. The sample yields a few hundred thousand distinct CDR3 sequences, of which the top ten take up over 1.3%. To note about this clonotype: Its target is not known.

The clonotype was recovered from a woman aged 50 to 60 in good health. The chain links TRBV7-7 to TRBJ2-1; the TCRdb D gene call, TRBD2, has no DNA to confirm it. The material sequenced was blood T cells: a sorted CD56 or NKG2C T cell subset, CD4+ or CD8+ T cells, or bulk PBMC T cells (not recorded which). CDR3 region: CASSPLSLAGGSYNEQFF.